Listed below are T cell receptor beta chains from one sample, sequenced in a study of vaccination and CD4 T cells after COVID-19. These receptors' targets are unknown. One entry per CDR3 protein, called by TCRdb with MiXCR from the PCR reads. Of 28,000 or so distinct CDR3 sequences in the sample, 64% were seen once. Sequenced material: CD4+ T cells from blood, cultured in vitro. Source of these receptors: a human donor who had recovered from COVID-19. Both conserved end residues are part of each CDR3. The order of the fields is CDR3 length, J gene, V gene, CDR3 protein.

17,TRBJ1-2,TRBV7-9,CASSLGGNGEKFGGYTF
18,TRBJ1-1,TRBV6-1,CASSEGGWARTLNTEAFF
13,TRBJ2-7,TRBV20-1,CSARRPRSYEQYF
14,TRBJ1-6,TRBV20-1,CSARVGQNNSPLHF
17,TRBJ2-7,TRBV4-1,CASSQGLAGGAGHEQYF
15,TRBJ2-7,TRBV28,CASSRQGGGSYEQYF
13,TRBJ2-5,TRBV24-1,CATRAGLQETQYF
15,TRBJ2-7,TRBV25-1,CASSDPLGSSYEQYF
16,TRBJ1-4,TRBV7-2,CASSQGRSAGNEKLFF
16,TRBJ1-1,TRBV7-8,CASSWDYIRGDTEAFF
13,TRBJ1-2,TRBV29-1,CSVGIGEIYGYTF
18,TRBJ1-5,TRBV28,CASIGRARDGPQDQPQHF
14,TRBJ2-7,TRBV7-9,CASSLEPPASEQYF
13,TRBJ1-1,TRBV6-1,CASRTQGSAEAFF
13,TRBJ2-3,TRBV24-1,CATSASSTDTQYF
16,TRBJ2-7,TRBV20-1,CSARDLILAGSYEQYF
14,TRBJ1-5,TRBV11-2,CASSLEGGRQPQHF
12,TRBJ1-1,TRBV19,CASADRVAQAFF
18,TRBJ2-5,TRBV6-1,CASSPLSSPRGGDKAQYF
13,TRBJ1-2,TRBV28,CASSLIGEGGYTF
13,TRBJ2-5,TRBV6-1,CASGPQGKETQYF
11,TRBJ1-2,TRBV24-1,CATSDLTEYTF
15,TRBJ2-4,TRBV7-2,CASSPLGGTKNIQYF
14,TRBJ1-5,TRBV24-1,CATRPSGSNQPQHF
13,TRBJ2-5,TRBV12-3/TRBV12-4,CASTLGQGETQYF
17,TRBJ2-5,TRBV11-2,CASSRLPPNQAGETQYF
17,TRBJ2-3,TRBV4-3,CASSQGTSGIGTDTQYF
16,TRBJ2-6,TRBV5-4,CASSDEKVSGANVLTF
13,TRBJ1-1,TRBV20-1,CSAQRGPITEAFF
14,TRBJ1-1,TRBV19,CASEADRYSTEAFF
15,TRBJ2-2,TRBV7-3,CASSREGGGTGELFF
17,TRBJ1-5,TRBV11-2,CASSLAGRTGAIQPQHF
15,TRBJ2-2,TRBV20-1,CSARDLGRFAGELFF
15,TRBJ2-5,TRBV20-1,CSASKVAGGRETQYF
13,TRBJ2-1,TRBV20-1,CSASQWSYNEQFF
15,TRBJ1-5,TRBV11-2,CASSLSGTGLGAQHF
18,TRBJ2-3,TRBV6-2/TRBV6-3,CASSYSLAGGPNTDTQYF
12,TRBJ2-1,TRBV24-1,CATSDQSNEQFF
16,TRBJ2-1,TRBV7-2,CASSASGGAGQGEQFF
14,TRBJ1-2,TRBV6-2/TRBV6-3,CASSLGQGKYGYTF
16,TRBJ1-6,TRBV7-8,CASSFRRDSYNSPLHF
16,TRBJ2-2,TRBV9,CASSGPDRGSTGELFF
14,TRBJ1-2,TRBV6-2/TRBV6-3,CATERDRRNYGYTF
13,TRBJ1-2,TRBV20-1,CSARDDWLAGYTF
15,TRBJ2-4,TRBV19,CASSSQSVAKNIQYF
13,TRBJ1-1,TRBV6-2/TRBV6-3,CASSRGMNTEAFF
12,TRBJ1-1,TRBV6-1,CASSANTRTAFF
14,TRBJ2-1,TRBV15,CATSVRIGGHEQFF
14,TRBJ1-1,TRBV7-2,CASSYKGGRAEAFF
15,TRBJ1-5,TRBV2,CASSDLTGGNQPQHF
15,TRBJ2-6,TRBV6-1,CASTTGGSGANVLTF
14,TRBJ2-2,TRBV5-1,CASSPGRGTGELFF
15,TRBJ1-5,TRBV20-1,CSARRSGDVGAPQHF
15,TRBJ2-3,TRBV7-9,CASSFGGGGTDTQYF
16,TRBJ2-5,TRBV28,CASSLSTSGTGETQYF
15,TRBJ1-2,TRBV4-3,CASSPQDPAQGGYTF
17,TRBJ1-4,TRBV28,CASRPLGAPAQNEKLFF
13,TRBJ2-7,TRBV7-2,CASSLDWSGEQYF
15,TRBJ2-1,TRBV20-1,CSARVGTKSYNEQFF
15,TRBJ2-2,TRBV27,CASSFGGFLAGELFF